Listed below are T cell receptor beta chains from one sample, sequenced in a study of blood T cell repertoires in COVID-19. Produced via immunoSEQ multiplex PCR; TCRdb's table is partial and in-frame only. The repertoire includes about 220,000 clones, about four fifths of them detected once, and less than 2.5% sits in the top ten. The sequenced sample consisted of peripheral blood. The receptor source for this set is a woman between 55 and 75 years old with acute or convalescent COVID-19. CDR3s include the opening cysteine and the closing phenylalanine or tryptophan. The D gene is left open where the match is weak. For some rows the clone size is stated as once, few or many, or as a class when expanded; others skip it.

j_call v_call clone_size d_call cdr3_nt cdr3_aa
TRBJ2-3 TRBV3-1/TRBV3-2 NA NA TGTGCCAGCAGCCAAGGAAGTATCGAGACGCAGTATTTT CASSQGSIETQYF
TRBJ1-2 TRBV10-3 NA TRBD1 TGTGCCTCCGGGACAGGGATTTATGGCTACACCTTC CASGTGIYGYTF
TRBJ1-6 TRBV19 NA NA TGTGCCAGTAGCGAAACAGGGACCTACTCACCCCTCCACTTT CASSETGTYSPLHF
TRBJ2-3 TRBV11-1 NA NA TGTGCCAGCAGCCCCAGCGTAAGCACAGATACGCAGTATTTT CASSPSVSTDTQYF
TRBJ2-2 TRBV9 NA TRBD2 TGTGCCTCCGGGGGGACGAACACCGGGGAGCTGTTTTTT CASGGTNTGELFF
TRBJ2-2 TRBV11-3 NA TRBD1 TGTGCCAGCAGCTCCGGGACAGGGGACGGGGAGCTGTTTTTT CASSSGTGDGELFF
TRBJ1-2 TRBV5-1 NA NA TGCGCCAGCAGCTTGAGCGGCAGGACTAACTATGGCTACACCTTC CASSLSGRTNYGYTF
TRBJ1-1 TRBV10-1 few TRBD1 TGCGCCAACAGGGGGGGAAGGGCTGAAGCTTTCTTT CANRGGRAEAFF
TRBJ1-2 TRBV20-1 NA NA TGCAGTGCCACGGAGGACTATGGCTACACCTTC CSATEDYGYTF
TRBJ1-1 TRBV19 NA NA TGTGCCAGTAGTTCACAGGGGAACACTGAAGCTTTCTTT CASSSQGNTEAFF
TRBJ1-2 TRBV4-2 NA NA TGTGCCAGCAGCCAAGAATTACAGGTGGAAGGCTATGGCTACACCTTC CASSQELQVEGYGYTF
TRBJ2-2 TRBV18 NA NA TGTGCCAGCTCAGTCCGCGACAGTAGCACCGGGGAGCTGTTTTTT CASSVRDSSTGELFF
TRBJ2-1 TRBV6-5 NA NA TGTGCCAGCAGGGTCCACGCCGGGACTGGCCTTGAGCAGTTCTTC CASRVHAGTGLEQFF
TRBJ1-5 TRBV18 NA NA TGTGCCAGCTCACCCTCGACAGGCCATAGCAATCAGCCCCAGCATTTT CASSPSTGHSNQPQHF
TRBJ2-5 TRBV19 NA TRBD2 TGTGCCAGTAGTCCCAGGCTCAATCTATTAGAAGAGCGGGGGGCAGAGACCCAGTACTTC CASSPRLNLLEERGAETQYF
TRBJ2-7 TRBV5-6 NA NA TGTGCCAGCAGCTTCGGCGGAACACCCTACGAGCAGTACTTC CASSFGGTPYEQYF
TRBJ1-4 TRBV7-9 once NA TGTGCCAGCAGCTTAGCAAGCCTCGGGGGAAAGAATGAAAAACTGTTTTTT CASSLASLGGKNEKLFF
TRBJ1-1 TRBV3-1/TRBV3-2 NA NA TGTGCCAGCAGCCCCGTCGACAGGACCACTGAAGCTTTCTTT CASSPVDRTTEAFF
TRBJ2-6 TRBV5-1 NA TRBD1 TGCGCCAGCAGAAATATTTTAACAGGGGCCGGGGCCAACGTCCTGACTTTC CASRNILTGAGANVLTF
TRBJ1-2 TRBV5-6 NA TRBD1 TGTGCCAGCAGCGGAGGACAGGGACTCGGCTATGGCTACACCTTC CASSGGQGLGYGYTF
TRBJ1-5 TRBV3-1/TRBV3-2 NA TRBD1 TGTGCCAGCAGCCTCGGGACAGCGGGCAGCAATCAGCCCCAGCATTTT CASSLGTAGSNQPQHF
TRBJ2-6 TRBV4-3 NA NA TGCGCCAGCAGCCACGACATGGATTTATCTGGGGCCAACGTCCTGACTTTC CASSHDMDLSGANVLTF
TRBJ2-2 TRBV7-9 NA TRBD2 TGTGCCAGCATCCTGGGACTAGCGGGGGAAACCGGGGAGCTGTTTTTT CASILGLAGETGELFF
TRBJ2-3 TRBV4-2 NA TRBD2 TGTGCCAGCAGCCAAGGGGGTCTAGCGGGCACAGATACGCAGTATTTT CASSQGGLAGTDTQYF
TRBJ1-1 TRBV7-9 NA NA TGTGCCAGCAGCTTAGTACAGGGCCCCGCGTCTGAAGCTTTCTTT CASSLVQGPASEAFF
TRBJ1-5 TRBV2 NA NA TGTGCCAGCAGTGAAGCCCCGGGGAGTCAGCCCCAGCATTTT CASSEAPGSQPQHF
TRBJ2-1 TRBV24-1 NA TRBD2 TGTGCCACCAGTGGGGTTCGGACTAGCCTGGGATACAATGAGCAGTTCTTC CATSGVRTSLGYNEQFF
TRBJ2-2 TRBV9 NA TRBD2 TGTGCCAGCAGCCCCCTAGCGGGGGGCACTACCGGGGAGCTGTTTTTT CASSPLAGGTTGELFF
TRBJ1-1 TRBV6-5 NA NA TGTGCCAGCAGGGGGACTCCCGCTAGCACTGAAGCTTTCTTT CASRGTPASTEAFF
TRBJ2-7 TRBV7-2 NA TRBD2 TGTGCCAGCAGCTTGGACAGCGGGGGTTTCTACGAGCAGTACTTC CASSLDSGGFYEQYF
TRBJ1-1 TRBV21-1 once NA TGTGCCAGCAGCAAAATGACAGGAGTGAACACTGAAGCTTTCTTT CASSKMTGVNTEAFF
TRBJ2-5 TRBV6-5 NA NA TGTGCCAGCAGACAGGGCGCGACCCAGTACTTC CASRQGATQYF
TRBJ2-3 TRBV4-2 NA NA TGTGCCAGCAGCCAAGTCCTTGCGTGGGGCAAGGCAGATACGCAGTATTTT CASSQVLAWGKADTQYF
TRBJ1-2 TRBV5-4 NA TRBD1 TGTGCCAGCAGGGACACTCGGACAGGGAGGATTCGGGGCTACACCTTC CASRDTRTGRIRGYTF
TRBJ1-2 TRBV5-1 NA TRBD1 TGCGCCAGCAGCTTTGGACAGGGAGCTAACTATGGCTACACCTTC CASSFGQGANYGYTF
TRBJ2-1 TRBV5-8 NA TRBD1 TGTGCCAGCAGCTGGCGGCATGGACAGGGTTTTATACATGAGCAGTTCTTC CASSWRHGQGFIHEQFF
TRBJ1-1 TRBV10-2 NA TRBD1 TGCGCCAGCAGTTGGGGCGGGACAGAGAACACTGAAGCTTTCTTT CASSWGGTENTEAFF
TRBJ2-2 TRBV30 NA NA TGTGCCTGGAGGGCCGGGACTTTGCTGTTTTTT CAWRAGTLLFF
TRBJ2-2 TRBV19 NA TRBD2 TGTGCCAGTAGTACTAGCGGGGGGTCCCCGGTCACCGGGGAGCTGTTTTTT CASSTSGGSPVTGELFF